These 21 T cell receptor beta chains were sequenced from one sample in a study of cytomegalovirus exposure and HLA in healthy donors. A multiplex PCR was run with 60 Vbeta primers and 13 Jbeta primers. Data came from immunoSEQ multiplex PCR; TCRdb stores just in-frame clones and leaves some out. The data show fewer than 95,000 clones, 60% to 80% seen once. The sequencing sample was made of PBMCs. These receptors were taken from a woman aged 25 to 39 in good health and CMV-seronegative.

This clone was counted once. V usage is TRBV6-1 and J usage is TRBJ2-5; 10 nucleotides align to TRBD1. CDR1 and CDR2 (germline): MNHNS, SASEGT. The J segment lost 1 base and the V segment lost 4 bases, leaving 6 bases of the junction unmatched. The CDR3 extends over 16 amino acids. Here the CDR3 DNA reads TGTGCCAGCAGTGTTCGGGACAGGGGATCCCAAGAGACCCAGTACTTC. This codes for CASSVRDRGSQETQYF.

V is TRBV7-4 and J is TRBJ2-2; D is ambiguous. The length of the CDR3 is 10 residues. Germline CDR1 is SGHVT and CDR2 is SQSDAQ. Here the CDR3 DNA reads TGTGAGCCAGCGACCGGGGAGCTGTTTTTT. Translated: CEPATGELFF.

This chain uses TRBV9 with TRBJ2-3; 11 bases match TRBD2. Germline-derived CDR1 and CDR2 are SGDLS and YYNGEE. The CDR3 covers 21 residues. With V trimmed by 4 bases and J by 3 bases, 22 bases remained unmatched. CDR3 DNA sequence: TGTGCCAGCAGCCAAACTACATCTGTAACTAGCGGGGGATTAAGGACAGATACGCAGTATTTT. Translated, it gives CASSQTTSVTSGGLRTDTQYF.

The rearrangement uses TRBV4-1 and TRBJ2-3; a weak D match, TRBD2 (6 bases). From germline, CDR1 is MGHRA and CDR2 YSYEKL. V was clipped by 0 bases and J by 3 bases, with 7 bases between them. The CDR3 is 14 residues long. The DNA for the CDR3 is TGCGCCAGCAGCCAAGATAGCGGTACAGATACGCAGTATTTT. This codes for CASSQDSGTDTQYF.

The chain joins TRBV5-1 to TRBJ2-7; 9 bases fit TRBD2. The CDR3 length is 15 residues. The J segment lost 3 bases and the V segment lost 5 bases, leaving 9 bases of the junction unmatched. Germline lookup yields CDR1 SGHRS and CDR2 YFSETQ. The CDR3 loop reads CASSSGAGGYYEQYF. DNA of the CDR3: TGCGCCAGCAGTTCGGGAGCGGGAGGTTACTACGAGCAGTACTTC.

The chain joins TRBV25-1 to TRBJ1-1; the match to TRBD1 covers 9 bases. Germline loops: CDR1 MGHDK, CDR2 SYGVNS. The CDR3 spans 13 residues. The V gene end was trimmed by 8 bases and the J gene end by 3 bases; junction bases not matched to a gene: 4. CDR3 region: CASSGQGHTEAFF. CDR3 nucleotides: TGTGCCAGCTCGGGACAGGGTCACACTGAAGCTTTCTTT.

The V call is TRBV11-2, the J call TRBJ2-7; 11 positions match TRBD1. The CDR3 contains 14 residues. Trimming took 5 bases from V and 6 from J; bases not matched to a gene: 6. Germline V CDR1 and CDR2: SGHAT, FQNNGV. Here the CDR3 DNA reads TGTGCCAGCAGCCCCGGGACAGGGGGAGGCGAGCAGTACTTC. Its translation: CASSPGTGGGEQYF.

The rearrangement links TRBV27 to TRBJ1-1; no firm D call. The CDR3 runs 13 residues. Germline loops: CDR1 MNHEY, CDR2 SMNVEV (reference sequence). Trimming removed 3 bases from V and 4 bases from J, with 9 bases in between. As DNA, the CDR3 is TGTGCCAGCAGTTTCGGGAGATTCACTGAAGCTTTCTTT. This encodes CASSFGRFTEAFF.

V usage is TRBV6-5 and J usage is TRBJ1-2; D gene unclear. Looked up from germline, CDR1 is MNHEY and CDR2 is SVGAGI. This CDR3 region has 15 residues. V was cut by 0 bases and J by 1 base, with 9 bases left in between. DNA of the CDR3: TGTGCCAGCAGTTACTCCGGAGGTGATAACTATGGCTACACCTTC. This encodes CASSYSGGDNYGYTF.

This clone was counted a few times. The chain is built from TRBV7-6 and TRBJ1-2; no definite D call. Germline V CDR1 and CDR2: SGHVS, FNYEAQ. This CDR3 has 16 amino acids. The V end was cut by 1 base, the J end by 4 bases, with 16 bases between. Here the CDR3 DNA reads TGTGCCAGCAGCTTAGAGGCAGCAGAGGCTGGCTATGGCTACACCTTC. Translation gives CASSLEAAEAGYGYTF.

This clone came up a few times. The CDR3 spells CAWAAGVRQPQHF. The CDR3 DNA reads TGTGCCTGGGCTGCAGGGGTACGTCAGCCCCAGCATTTT. The chain links TRBV30 to TRBJ1-5; weak D call: TRBD1 (6 bases). The CDR3 consists of 13 residues. The germline V gene encodes CDR1 GTSNPN and CDR2 SVGIG (reference sequence). The V gene lost 5 bases and the J gene lost 6 bases, with 14 bases spanning the gap.

This chain connects TRBV7-9 to TRBJ2-1; 15 bases agree with TRBD2. The trim removed 5 bases at V and 0 bases at J, leaving 8 bases unmatched. The CDR3 spans 19 residues. The germline V gene encodes CDR1 SEHNR and CDR2 FQNEAQ (reference sequence). The CDR3 DNA is TGTGCCAGCAGCCCGACATGGACTAGCGGGAGGGCCTCCTACAATGAGCAGTTCTTC. Translation gives CASSPTWTSGRASYNEQFF.

The rearrangement joins TRBV5-4 to TRBJ2-7; TRBD1 agrees at 8 bases. Germline V gene sequence: CDR1 SGHNT, CDR2 YYREEE (reference sequence). Germline trimming cut 3 bases from V and 6 bases from J; bases unmatched to any gene: 2. This CDR3 spans 12 amino acids. The chain's CDR3 is CASSSDRGEQYF. The CDR3 bases are TGTGCCAGCAGCTCAGACAGGGGCGAGCAGTACTTC.

This clone has a handful of counts. This chain links TRBV15 with TRBJ1-2; no clear D gene. Trimming left V 0 bases short and J 5 bases short, with 10 bases between. The CDR3 extends over 14 amino acids. Germline CDR1 and CDR2: LNHNV and YYDKDF (reference sequence). CDR3 in amino acids: CATSRDPGPYGYTF. CDR3 bases: TGTGCCACCAGCAGAGATCCGGGTCCGTATGGCTACACCTTC.

The J gene is TRBJ2-3, the V gene TRBV6-6; D gene ambiguous. The CDR3 sequence is 14 residues long. V was shortened by 2 bases and J by 0 bases, with 6 bases between the two germline ends. Germline V CDR1 and CDR2: MNHNY, SVGAGI (reference sequence). CDR3 nucleotides: TGTGCCAGCAGTTACAAGCCAAGCACAGATACGCAGTATTTT. Encoded protein: CASSYKPSTDTQYF.

This chain joins TRBV9 and TRBJ2-3; TRBD2 agrees at 11 bases. Germline values: CDR1 SGDLS, CDR2 YYNGEE. The V segment lost 0 bases and the J segment 5 bases; nucleotides outside the gene matches: 8. This CDR3 has 17 residues. The CDR3 spells CASSVGSSGRARDTQYF. CDR3 in DNA: TGTGCCAGCAGCGTAGGGAGTAGCGGGAGGGCCAGAGATACGCAGTATTTT.

V usage is TRBV2 and J usage is TRBJ2-1; TRBD1 matches at 8 bases. V lost 1 base and J lost 3; bases outside the gene matches: 8. The CDR3 contains 17 residues. Germline V CDR1 and CDR2: SNHLY, FYNNEI. CDR3 in DNA: TGTGCCAGCAGTGAAGGGTTTCACAGGGGGTTCTACAATGAGCAGTTCTTC. This codes for CASSEGFHRGFYNEQFF. The whole variable domain, remainder taken from reference TRBV2 and TRBJ2-1, is EPEVTQTPSHQVTQMGQEVILRCVPISNHLYFYWYRQILGQKVEFLVSFYNNEISEKSEIFDDQFSVERPDGSNFTLKIRSTKLEDSAMYFCASSEGFHRGFYNEQFFGPGTRLTVL.

V and J are TRBV20-1 and TRBJ1-1, with 7 bases identical to TRBD1. CDR3 size: 9 residues. From germline, CDR1 is DFQATT and CDR2 SNEGSKA (reference sequence). Trimming cost V 4 bases and J 11 bases; bases outside gene matches: 1. The chain's CDR3 is CSATQGAFF. The CDR3 DNA reads TGCAGTGCTACACAGGGGGCTTTCTTT.

This clone was picked up a small number of times. J is TRBJ2-7 and V is TRBV12-5; a possible D gene is TRBD1 (6 bases). Germline-derived CDR1 and CDR2 are LGHNT and FRNRAP. Trimming cost V 1 base and J 4 bases, with 14 bases left between them. The CDR3 is 15 amino acids. The CDR3 loop reads CASGLDDGQLYEQYF. The CDR3 DNA follows: TGTGCTAGTGGTTTGGACGATGGACAGCTATACGAGCAGTACTTC.

V is TRBV29-1 and J is TRBJ1-2; D not resolved. V was trimmed by 0 bases and J by 5 bases, leaving 10 bases between them. Per the germline V gene, CDR1 is SQVTM and CDR2 is ANQGSEA. This CDR3 is built from 13 residues. CDR3 residues: CSVEDSGGYGYTF. The CDR3 DNA is TGCAGCGTTGAAGATTCGGGCGGGTATGGCTACACCTTC. Supplemented by reference TRBV29-1 and TRBJ1-2, the full variable domain reads SAVISQKPSRDICQRGTSLTIQCQVDSQVTMMFWYRQQPGQSLTLIATANQGSEATYESGFVIDKFPISRPNLTFSTLTVSNMSPEDSSIYLCSVEDSGGYGYTFGSGTRLTVV.

The chain uses TRBV9 and TRBJ1-2; 8 bases map to TRBD1. V dropped 0 bases and J dropped 7; count of bases not matched to a gene: 2. Germline CDR1 SGDLS, CDR2 YYNGEE. This CDR3 has 13 amino acids. DNA for the CDR3: TGTGCCAGCAGCGTAGGGACAGGGTTTGGCTACACCTTC. It codes for CASSVGTGFGYTF.